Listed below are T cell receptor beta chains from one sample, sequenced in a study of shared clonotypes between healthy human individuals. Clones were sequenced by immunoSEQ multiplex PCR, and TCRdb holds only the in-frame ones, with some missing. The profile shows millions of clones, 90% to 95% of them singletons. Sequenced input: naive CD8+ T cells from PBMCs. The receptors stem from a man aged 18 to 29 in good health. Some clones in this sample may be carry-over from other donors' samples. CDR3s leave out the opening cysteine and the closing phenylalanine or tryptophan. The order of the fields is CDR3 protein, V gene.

CDR3 protein: ASSYGTAPRYEQY
V gene: TRBV27

CDR3 protein: ASSLFLGAHLGDTQY
V gene: TRBV27

CDR3 protein: ASSDPGQDHGPTYEQY
V gene: TRBV9

CDR3 protein: ASSVSLPSLDRQYNEQF
V gene: TRBV9

CDR3 protein: SVRGQGNEKLF
V gene: TRBV29-1

CDR3 protein: ASSFPTGTAIRGEQF
V gene: TRBV28

CDR3 protein: ASSRPDRGRKLF
V gene: TRBV14

CDR3 protein: ASSFSGSETQY
V gene: TRBV27

CDR3 protein: ASSTSQYSYEQY
V gene: TRBV7-9

CDR3 protein: ASSESVRSLLKQY
V gene: TRBV6-1

CDR3 protein: ASSQVLAADTQY
V gene: TRBV28

CDR3 protein: ASSPGLAFTNEQY
V gene: TRBV5-1

CDR3 protein: ASSPRGNLYGYT
V gene: TRBV7-2

CDR3 protein: ASSGRMPGELF
V gene: TRBV27

CDR3 protein: ASSLVRGASATDTQY
V gene: TRBV7-2

CDR3 protein: ASSLVASGTYEQY
V gene: TRBV28

CDR3 protein: ASKGQENEKLF
V gene: TRBV5-6

CDR3 protein: ASSPEVGYTGELF
V gene: TRBV4-2

CDR3 protein: ASSSRGSSYNEQF
V gene: TRBV7-6

CDR3 protein: ASSLIRDRGDGYT
V gene: TRBV5-1

CDR3 protein: ASSPPLGGGQPQH
V gene: TRBV18

CDR3 protein: ASSLAVRDEQY
V gene: TRBV28

CDR3 protein: ASSPNNEQF
V gene: TRBV5-8

CDR3 protein: ASRRTLAGNTEAF
V gene: TRBV6-5

CDR3 protein: ASSLTTGELF
V gene: TRBV11-1

CDR3 protein: ASSYAASGSYEQY
V gene: TRBV6-5

CDR3 protein: ASSPQVYGYT
V gene: TRBV7-9

CDR3 protein: ASSMEGGLVADTQY
V gene: TRBV19

CDR3 protein: ASSLLAGLYNEQF
V gene: TRBV7-2

CDR3 protein: AISESSISNYGYT
V gene: TRBV10-3

CDR3 protein: ASSLPLGQGQNEQY
V gene: TRBV16

CDR3 protein: ASSSSLGTEAF
V gene: TRBV6-5

CDR3 protein: ASSQVRGDEKLF
V gene: TRBV4-1

CDR3 protein: ASSELGSPDEQY
V gene: TRBV25-1

CDR3 protein: ASSRTSGQETQY
V gene: TRBV9

CDR3 protein: ASSVAGTSVFYEQY
V gene: TRBV9

CDR3 protein: ASSKESNTWAYNEQF
V gene: TRBV4-2

CDR3 protein: ASSLERGFVGSYEQY
V gene: TRBV7-8

CDR3 protein: ASSFTRGTEAF
V gene: TRBV11-1